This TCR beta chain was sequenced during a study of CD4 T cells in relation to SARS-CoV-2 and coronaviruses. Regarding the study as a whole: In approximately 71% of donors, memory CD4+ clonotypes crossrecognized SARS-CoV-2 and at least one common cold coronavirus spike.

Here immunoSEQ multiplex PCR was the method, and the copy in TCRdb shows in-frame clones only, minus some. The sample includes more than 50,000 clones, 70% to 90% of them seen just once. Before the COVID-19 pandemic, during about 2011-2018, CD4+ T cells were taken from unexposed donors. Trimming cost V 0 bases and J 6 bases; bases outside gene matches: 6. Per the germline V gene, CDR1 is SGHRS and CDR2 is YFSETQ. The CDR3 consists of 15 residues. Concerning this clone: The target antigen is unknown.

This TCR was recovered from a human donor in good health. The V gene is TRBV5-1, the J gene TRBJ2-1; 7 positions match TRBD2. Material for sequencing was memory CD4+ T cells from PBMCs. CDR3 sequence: CASSLAGGASNEQFF. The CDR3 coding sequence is TGCGCCAGCAGCTTGGCGGGAGGTGCGTCCAATGAGCAGTTCTTC.